This record looks at one T cell receptor beta chain sequence and its context. There is no known antigen for this receptor. Base qualities are not at hand, and no much larger clone is one base apart. Receptor libraries were prepared by the immunoSEQ multiplex PCR assay. The multiplex PCR relied on a mix of 60 forward primers for TCR Vbeta segments and 13 reverse primers for TCR Jbeta segments. Amplification of the CDR3 region of rearranged TCR beta genes was performed with a multiplex PCR assay on genomic DNA. The amplified TCR beta libraries were sequenced on the Illumina HiSeq System as 87-base-pair reads. The original pipeline was this. A later analysis tallied about 77 million unique TCR beta chains across the 550 to 850 repertoires, and approximately 12 million of those chains were shared by two or more donors. Raw reads were error-corrected and collapsed into unique sequences by a nearest-neighbor algorithm in which closely related sequences were merged to remove PCR and sequencing errors. To assign V, D and J gene segments, CDR3 sequences were aligned to IMGT reference sequences. For a sequence to be retained, a match of at least six nucleotides to both a V gene segment and a J gene segment was required. A rearrangement was called productive if the CDR3 had no stop codons and remained in frame with V and J, and every other rearrangement was called non-productive. Following IMGT convention, CDR3 was defined as the stretch from the second conserved V-encoded cysteine up to the conserved J-encoded phenylalanine. In an earlier analysis of roughly 580 of the donors, sequences lacking an unambiguous match to a single V gene segment were excluded. An earlier analysis of several hundred of the donors classified V segments as functional when productive rearrangements were above 56.7% and as segregating when the standard deviation between donors was above 5%. To diagnose cytomegalovirus status from the catalog of TCR beta chain sequences, a statistical classification framework was built. A later analysis assigned V and J genes by comparing TCR nucleotide sequences with IMGT/GENE-DB human TR gene sequences. A later analysis assigned CDR3 sequences and most-parsimonious VDJ recombination scenarios with the TCRdist pipeline. In a later analysis, every TCR beta chain was defined by the combination of its CDR3 amino acid sequence and its V-gene family, and reads without a unique V-gene family were dropped. To address suspected cross-contamination and a sequencing artifact, a later analysis removed a few hundred highly shared, low-generation-probability nucleotide sequences. In a later analysis, a clonal expansion index for each public chain was calculated from normalized within-repertoire ranks of inferred template counts. In a later analysis, generation probabilities were computed using a VDJ recombination model fitted to out-of-frame rearrangements, and the results were checked against IGoR. Hypergeometric tests were used in a later analysis to score TCR-TCR, TCR-HLA and TCR-CMV co-occurrence, with a repertoire-size bias correction applied to the TCR pairs. False discovery rates were estimated in a later analysis by permuting HLA or CMV assignments 20 times. In a later analysis, co-occurring TCRs were grouped using DBSCAN, with TCRdist sequence similarity added in when clustering inside HLA-allele-positive subsets. Repertoires with fewer than 30,000 or more than 120,000 public chains, plus five repertoires with anomalous nucleotide sharing, were excluded from co-occurrence clustering. TCRdb re-hosts the immuneACCESS table, in-frame sequences only. Its copies lack some clones; in the studies checked, an unresolved V gene accounts for under half of them, and the cause for the rest is not known. V and J calls and clone size are copied from that table; D and trimming were computed from the DNA. The sample table shows roughly 180,000 clones, and 65% to 85% are seen once. Together, the top ten hold approximately 2.4% of the sample.

The source of the sample is a study of cytomegalovirus exposure and HLA in healthy donors (dated by TCRdb to about 2017). For the wider study: An earlier analysis of several hundred of the donors reported over 250 Gb of sequence data and 95 million to 130 million unique TCR beta sequences obtained from roughly 180 million T cells. Donor age, sex, ethnicity and CMV serostatus were compiled together with the repertoire data. To study patterns of TCR occurrence, a later analysis re-analyzed previously published TCR beta repertoires from more than 550 donors and added high-resolution HLA genotyping. Typing coverage varied by locus: roughly 629-630 donors for A, B, C, DRB1 and DQB1; roughly 510 for DQA1; over 600 for DPA1; fewer than 480 for DPB1. An early release covering about 600 HLA-typed donors comprised 250 to 350 gigabases of sequencing data and approximately 80 million unique TCR sequences. HLA typing included class I and class II loci at four-digit resolution. To predict cytomegalovirus infection status, the study brought together high-throughput TCR immunosequencing, statistical association of individual TCRs with disease status, and machine learning. Four to six DR-DQ haplotypes were handled as single units for association and clustering, since linkage in the cohort was strong. The study used immunosequencing to profile the T cell repertoires of approximately 640 subjects and linked those repertoires to cytomegalovirus serostatus. Every discovery cohort repertoire had been produced on one sequencing platform. Across 300 to 500 genotyped donors of the cohort, an average of about 220,000 unique TCR beta nucleotide sequences per donor were sequenced, and roughly a sixth of those sequences were non-productive. A separate validation cohort of roughly 130 different subjects was used in addition to the 666-subject first cohort. Rather than using new phenotypic data, the later analysis identified candidate immune exposures from TCR beta sequences and from how often those sequences occurred across donors. In an earlier analysis of roughly 540 of the donors, high-throughput TCR beta sequencing was used to judge whether each TCR beta V gene segment behaved as functional or pseudogenic. The aim of the study was to test whether cataloging public T cell receptors could identify signatures of past pathogen exposure. Of the roughly 400 genotyped donors, over 65% fell in the genetic ancestry cluster associated with self-reported Caucasian donors. Genome-wide SNP genotypes for about 60% of the roughly 670 donors were used in a later genetic analysis, which treated that subset as a discovery cohort. The research as a whole found: In this cohort, only TCR beta chains were sequenced, and detectable features were limited by the absence of alpha or paired-chain data. Because counts were too low, approximately 18 rarely observed V segments, including chromosome 9 orphons, were excluded from the earlier analysis of about 500 of the donors. A total of 164 TCR beta chains were listed by the study as associated with cytomegalovirus. Cytomegalovirus status was reported to be diagnosed by the classifier with high specificity and sensitivity in both the original and validation cohorts. In a later analysis, several top co-occurrence clusters were reported to appear linked to parvovirus B19, influenza, CMV and Epstein-Barr virus. A few of the identified cytomegalovirus-associated TCR beta chains were confirmed in vitro to be specific for cytomegalovirus antigens. Most TCR sequences were seen in very few donors, while some public TCRs were found in many individuals. In a later analysis, the rate of TCR association differed among HLA loci, with DRB1 alleles having the most associated TCRs and HLA-C alleles having the fewest. The authors suggested that the approach could potentially be generalized to other disease states and immunological phenotypes. Because HLA typing was unavailable for some donors at each locus, only the typed subset was used in association tests. Because the 87-base-pair reads could not distinguish some IMGT-functional V segments, including TRBV6-2 and TRBV6-3, those segments were excluded. A later analysis found that HLA-associated TCR beta chains were more clonally expanded and had lower generation probabilities than equally common non-associated chains. Linkage disequilibrium might explain the correlated functional status among segregating V segments, but an unknown experimental factor could not be ruled out. In a later genetic analysis, fewer N-insertions in productive TCRs were reported among donors in an Asian-associated ancestry cluster than the roughly 640-donor mean. When HLA alleles, especially DR and DQ, strongly co-occurred, attributing TCR associations to individual alleles was difficult. In an earlier analysis of about 550 of the donors, most TCR beta V segments were observed in productive rearrangements about 87% or about 30% of the time, broadly matching IMGT annotations. CMV serostatus was the only immune exposure information available for the cohort. An association between a missense DCLRE1C variant and V-gene and J-gene trimming of TCR beta chains was found in a later genetic analysis and replicated in an independent cohort. A group of highly shared sequence variants was considered likely to be a technical artifact of the sequencing pipeline. In a later analysis, most CMV-associated TCR beta chains were found to appear HLA-restricted, with HLA associations seemingly driven largely by CMV exposure. Roughly uniform sequencing depth across donors was assumed in presence/absence analyses, although this assumption may not hold. A further reported finding was that TCR beta sequences accurately predicted the HLA-A and HLA-B alleles for most subjects in the first cohort. Specific HLA alleles were associated with 15,000 to 20,000 TCR beta sequences at a false discovery rate of 0.05 in a later analysis.

Via the germline V gene, CDR1 is MNHEY and CDR2 SVGAGI. Deletion took 0 bases off V and 3 bases off J, with a span of 9 bases between the germline ends. Measured from the cysteine to the phenylalanine, the CDR3 is 16 residues long. The sequence is cut down to CDR3 DNA, 48 bases in frame from base 1. The cohort comprised around 690 healthy bone marrow donors. All cohort members were sampled while nominally healthy, although unrecorded immune exposures were likely present. The donor tested CMV seronegative, placing the donor among the 350 to 400 seronegative members of the cohort. Each donor provided a peripheral blood sample, and peripheral blood mononuclear cells were used for TCR beta sequencing. The Qiagen DNeasy Blood Extraction Kit was used to extract genomic DNA from the blood cell samples.

The sequence is built from TRBV6-5 and TRBJ2-6; a tentative D call is TRBD1 (7 bases match). This receptor was identified in a male donor in good health and CMV-seronegative. Sequenced sample: PBMCs. At the DNA level, the sequence is TGTGCCAGCAGTTACTCCAGGGGGGTTGGGGCCAACGTCCTGACTTTC. This gives the protein CASSYSRGVGANVLTF.